The present T cell receptor beta chain was sequenced within a study of T-cell reconstitution after alpha-beta-depleted transplantation in children (dated by TCRdb to 2016 to 2017). For the study in its entirety: Using TCR repertoire profiling, the study followed T-cell immune reconstitution in a quantitative way in children after TCRalphabeta/CD19-depleted allogeneic hematopoietic cell transplantation. The investigation overall reported the following: In some patients, high TCRbeta diversity at day 60 was attributed to recipient T cells and intrathymic progenitors that had survived conditioning. Hyperexpanded clone frequencies declined over subsequent months; after one year, T-cell counts and TCRbeta diversity were mostly attributed to newly produced T cells. About two months after transplant, the apparently early recovery of alphabetaT-cell counts reportedly depended on just several hundred clones that had expanded rapidly and came from non-depleted graft cells.

CDR1 and CDR2 were assigned from the germline V gene as MDHEN and SYDVKM. The CDR3 runs 13 amino acids, cysteine and phenylalanine included. The only DNA kept is the CDR3, 39 bases in frame from the first base. Trimming at the junction amounts to 4 bases on V and 3 bases on J, and the germline ends lie 10 bases apart. Library preparation was by PCR. These reads were obtained on an Illumina HiSeq 2500. To normalize quantification of the TCRbeta repertoire, the TCR libraries were built with molecular barcoding that relied on unique molecular identifiers. TCRdb reprocessed the public reads (quality trimming at Q25 with fastp, clone calling with MiXCR) and kept in-frame beta chains. Identical CDR3 protein sequences are pooled into one entry, listed with their most common genes and DNA. Within this sample are about 200,000 distinct CDR3 sequences, with 6.6% of them counted one time only. The top ten clones comprise just over 5.5% of the sample.

This specimen's treatment or condition label, interpreted: allogeneic hematopoietic cell transplantation with graft depleted of TCRalphabeta T cells and CD19 B cells. TCRalphabeta/CD19-depleted allogeneic hematopoietic cell grafts were given to the transplant recipients, all of whom were children. The sample holds many counts of this clonotype. The antigen this receptor binds is unknown. Base qualities are not provided; no much larger clone lies one nucleotide away. The rearrangement joined TRBV28 to TRBJ2-7; the D gene is possibly TRBD1, with 6 bases matching. The sequencing here drew on PBMCs, taken before TCRalphabeta/CD19-depleted stem cell transplant. The receptor's source is a boy aged 2 to 9 with acute lymphoblastic leukemia, due to receive a stem cell transplant. The CDR3 corresponds to CASSSPGVYEQYF. The DNA sequence is TGTGCCAGCAGTTCACCAGGGGTCTACGAGCAGTACTTC. Supplemented by the reference TRBV28 and TRBJ2-7 proteins around the CDR3, the complete variable domain is DVKVTQSSRYLVKRTGEKVFLECVQDMDHENMFWYRQDPGLGLRLIYFSYDVKMKEKGDIPEGYSVSREKKERFSLILESASTNQTSMYLCASSSPGVYEQYFGPGTRLTVT.